The 8 T cell receptor beta chains presented below share a single source sample, sequenced in a study of control samples from healthy donors and cancer patients. The data were produced by immunoSEQ multiplex PCR, yet TCRdb's version contains in-frame clones alone and is incomplete. The sample contains about 27,000 clones, roughly 91% of which appear only once. Sample: PBMCs. These receptors all come from a man aged 45-60 years with lung cancer.

The table lists this clone with a count of one. V is TRBV12-5 and J is TRBJ2-5; 8 nucleotides match TRBD2. Per the germline V gene, CDR1 is LGHNT and CDR2 is FRNRAP. The V segment lost 7 bases and the J segment 1 base; nucleotides outside the gene matches: 8. The CDR3 has 15 residues. CDR3 nucleotides: TGTGCTAGTGCCCCGGGAGGGCCCGGCCAAGAGACCCAGTACTTC. Protein product: CASAPGGPGQETQYF.

The gene calls are TRBV19 and TRBJ2-3, with D perhaps being TRBD1 or TRBD2 (5 bases each). With 5 bases removed from V and 3 bases from J, the gap between germline ends came to 18 bases. The CDR3 has 16 amino acids. The germline V gene has CDR1 LNHDA and CDR2 SQIVND (reference sequence). The CDR3 spells CASSPREGVLTDTQYF. The CDR3 nucleotides read TGTGCCAGTAGTCCCCGGGAAGGGGTGCTAACAGATACGCAGTATTTT.

To note about this clone: A read error may explain this, as a much larger clone is one base away. The chain joins TRBV4-3 to TRBJ1-4; D ambiguous. Germline loops: CDR1 LGHNA, CDR2 YSLEER. Deletions cut 0 bases from V and 0 bases from J, with 5 bases between. The CDR3 runs to 15 residues. The CDR3 nucleotides are TGCGCCAGCAGCCAAGACATTGCAACTAATGAAAAACTGTTTTTT. Translated: CASSQDIATNEKLFF.

The rearrangement uses TRBV5-5 and TRBJ2-2; 7 bases line up with TRBD1. CDR1 and CDR2 from the germline V gene are SGHKS and YYEKEE (reference sequence). CDR3 length equals 14 residues. V was pared by 4 bases and J by 5 bases, with 5 bases of the junction left unmatched. The chain's CDR3 is CASSQDRKTGELFF. As DNA, the CDR3 is TGTGCCAGCAGCCAGGACAGGAAGACCGGGGAGCTGTTTTTT.

The chain uses TRBV5-5 and TRBJ2-1; 9 bases fit TRBD2. The V gene end was trimmed by 0 bases and the J gene end by 10 bases; junction bases not matched to a gene: 5. The CDR3 contains 14 residues. Germline V CDR1 and CDR2: SGHKS, YYEKEE (reference sequence). The CDR3 is CASSLGLAGPEQFF. The DNA of the CDR3 is TGTGCCAGCAGCTTGGGGCTAGCGGGGCCAGAGCAGTTCTTC.

The chain joins TRBV7-3 to TRBJ2-3; D unclear. This CDR3 region has 17 residues. Germline CDR1 is SGHTA and CDR2 is FQGTGA. The V and J ends lost 6 bases and 2 bases respectively, with 21 bases between them. The CDR3 sequence is CASSPYSLMGYTDTQYF. In DNA, the CDR3 is TGTGCCAGCAGTCCTTACAGCCTAATGGGGTACACAGATACGCAGTATTTT.

This clone was counted a few times. V is TRBV19 and J is TRBJ1-5; D remains ambiguous. The CDR3 totals 14 residues. CDR1 and CDR2 from the germline V gene are LNHDA and SQIVND (reference sequence). Trimming took off 6 bases at V and 9 bases at J, with 18 bases between the two ends. CDR3 nucleotides: TGTGCCAGTAGCGGCCACCTTGGCCTTGCGCCCCAGCATTTT. Its protein is CASSGHLGLAPQHF.

This sequence joins TRBV11-2 and TRBJ2-3; D possibly matches TRBD1 or TRBD2 (6 bases each). CDR1 is SGHAT and CDR2 is FQNNGV in the germline V gene. Deletions cut 1 base from V and 2 bases from J, with 10 bases between. The CDR3 runs to 15 residues. As DNA, the CDR3 is TGTGCCAGCAGCTTAGTGGGGGGCCCCACAGATACGCAGTATTTT. This codes for CASSLVGGPTDTQYF.